The source of this TCR beta chain is a study of blood T cell repertoires in COVID-19. Study information: Samples of COVID-19 (acute and convalescent) were obtained from the United States, Italy and Spain. From T cells, B-cell-depleted T cells, or PBMCs came the material, which was cDNA or gDNA.

In the authors' methods: From reference gene primer amplification, estimates of nucleated cell counts were derived. Assay: immunoSEQ multiplex PCR; the TCRdb copy retains only in-frame clones and omits some. Clone size and V and J calls were adopted from that table, with D and trimming inferred from the DNA. The table lists fewer than 200,000 clones, 87% of them singletons, with about 3.9% in the top ten. The CDR3 covers 14 residues. Losses at the gene ends were 4 bases for V and 1 base for J; bases not matched to a gene: 2. Per the germline V gene, CDR1 is SGHNT and CDR2 is YYREEE (reference sequence).

Sequencing used peripheral blood. The chain employs TRBV5-4 and TRBJ1-3; TRBD1 aligns across 7 bases. The receptor's source is a woman aged 55-75 years who had recovered from COVID-19. The CDR3 spells CASSMTGSGNTIYF. In DNA, the CDR3 is TGTGCCAGCAGCATGACAGGGTCTGGAAACACCATATATTTT.